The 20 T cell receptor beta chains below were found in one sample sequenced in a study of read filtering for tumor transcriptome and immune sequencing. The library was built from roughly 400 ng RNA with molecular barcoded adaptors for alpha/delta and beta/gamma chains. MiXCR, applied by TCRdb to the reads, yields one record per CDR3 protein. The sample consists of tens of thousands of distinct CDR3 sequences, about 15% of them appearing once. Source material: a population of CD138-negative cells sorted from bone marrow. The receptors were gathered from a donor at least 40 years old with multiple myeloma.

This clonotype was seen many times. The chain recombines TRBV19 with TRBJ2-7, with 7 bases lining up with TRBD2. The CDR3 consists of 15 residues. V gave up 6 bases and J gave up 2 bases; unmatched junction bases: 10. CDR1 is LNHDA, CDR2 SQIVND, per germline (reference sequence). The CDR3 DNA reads TGTGCCAGTAGGAGGTTAGCTAGCGGAACCTACGAGCAGTACTTC. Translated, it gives CASRRLASGTYEQYF.

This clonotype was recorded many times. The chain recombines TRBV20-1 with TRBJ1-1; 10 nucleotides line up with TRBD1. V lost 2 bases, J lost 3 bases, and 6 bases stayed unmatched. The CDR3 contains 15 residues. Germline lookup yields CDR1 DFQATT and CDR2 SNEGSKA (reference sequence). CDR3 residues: CSARPTGGAHTEAFF. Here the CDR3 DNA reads TGCAGTGCTAGACCGACAGGGGGCGCGCACACTGAAGCTTTCTTT.

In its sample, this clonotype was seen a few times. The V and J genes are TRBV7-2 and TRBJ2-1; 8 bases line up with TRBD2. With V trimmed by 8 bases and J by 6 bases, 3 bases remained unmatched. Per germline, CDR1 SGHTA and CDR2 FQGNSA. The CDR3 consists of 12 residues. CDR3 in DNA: TGTGCCAGCCGGAGCGGGAGCAATGAGCAGTTCTTC. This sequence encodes CASRSGSNEQFF.

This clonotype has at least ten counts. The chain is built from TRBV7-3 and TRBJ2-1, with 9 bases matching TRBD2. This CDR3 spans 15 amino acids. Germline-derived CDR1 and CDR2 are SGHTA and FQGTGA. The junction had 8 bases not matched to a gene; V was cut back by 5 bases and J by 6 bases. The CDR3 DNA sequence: TGTGCCAGCAGCCCTGCGGCGGGAGGGACCAATGAGCAGTTCTTC. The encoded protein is CASSPAAGGTNEQFF.

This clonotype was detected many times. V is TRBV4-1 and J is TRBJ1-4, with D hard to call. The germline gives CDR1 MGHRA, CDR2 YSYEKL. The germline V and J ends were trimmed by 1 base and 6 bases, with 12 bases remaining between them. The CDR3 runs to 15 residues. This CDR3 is CASSQVVLLDEKLFF. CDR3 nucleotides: TGCGCCAGCAGCCAAGTGGTCCTACTGGATGAAAAACTGTTTTTT.

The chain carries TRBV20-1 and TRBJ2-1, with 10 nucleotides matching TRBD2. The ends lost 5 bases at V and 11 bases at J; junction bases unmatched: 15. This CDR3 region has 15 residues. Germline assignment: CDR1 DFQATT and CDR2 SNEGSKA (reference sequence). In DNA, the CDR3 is TGCAGTGCTCTCACATTACTAGCGGGAAGGGCTAAGCAGTTCTTC. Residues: CSALTLLAGRAKQFF.

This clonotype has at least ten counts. The CDR3 DNA reads as TGTGCCAGCAGGAGCTCCGAGCGACTCACCGGGGAGCTGTTTTTT. Translation gives CASRSSERLTGELFF. V is TRBV6-6 and J is TRBJ2-2; D call uncertain. The germline CDR1 and CDR2 sequences are MNHNY and SVGAGI (reference sequence). The V end lost 6 bases, the J end lost 4 bases, and 15 bases lay between the germline ends. The CDR3 runs to 15 residues.

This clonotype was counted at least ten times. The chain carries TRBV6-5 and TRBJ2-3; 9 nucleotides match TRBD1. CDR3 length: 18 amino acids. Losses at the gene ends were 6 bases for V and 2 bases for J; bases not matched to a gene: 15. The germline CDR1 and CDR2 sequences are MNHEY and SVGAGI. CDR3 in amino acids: CASSEQGARVGNTDTQYF. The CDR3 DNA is TGTGCCAGCAGCGAACAGGGGGCAAGGGTTGGAAACACAGATACGCAGTATTTT.

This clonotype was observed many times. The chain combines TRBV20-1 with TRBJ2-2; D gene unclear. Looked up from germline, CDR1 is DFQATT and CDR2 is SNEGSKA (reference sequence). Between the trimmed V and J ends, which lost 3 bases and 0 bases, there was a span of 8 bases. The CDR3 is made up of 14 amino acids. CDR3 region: CSASPYPNTGELFF. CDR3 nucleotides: TGCAGTGCTAGTCCGTATCCGAACACCGGGGAGCTGTTTTTT.

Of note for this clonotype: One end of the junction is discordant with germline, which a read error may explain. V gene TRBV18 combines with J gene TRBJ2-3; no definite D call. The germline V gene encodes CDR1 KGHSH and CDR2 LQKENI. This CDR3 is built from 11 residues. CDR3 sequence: CAGSREDTQYF. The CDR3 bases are TGTGCCGGCTCACGTGAGGATACGCAGTATTTT.

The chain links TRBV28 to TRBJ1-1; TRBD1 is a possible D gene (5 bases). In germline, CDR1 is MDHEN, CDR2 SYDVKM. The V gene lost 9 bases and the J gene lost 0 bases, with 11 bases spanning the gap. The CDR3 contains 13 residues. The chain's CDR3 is CASKTGMNTEAFF. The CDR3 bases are TGTGCCAGTAAAACAGGAATGAACACTGAAGCTTTCTTT.

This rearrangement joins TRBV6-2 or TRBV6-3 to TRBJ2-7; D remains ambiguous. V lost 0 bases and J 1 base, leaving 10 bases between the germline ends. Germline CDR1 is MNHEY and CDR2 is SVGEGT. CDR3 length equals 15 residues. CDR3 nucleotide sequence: TGTGCCAGCAGTTACTCCGCCGACGGGTCCTACGAGCAGTACTTC. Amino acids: CASSYSADGSYEQYF.

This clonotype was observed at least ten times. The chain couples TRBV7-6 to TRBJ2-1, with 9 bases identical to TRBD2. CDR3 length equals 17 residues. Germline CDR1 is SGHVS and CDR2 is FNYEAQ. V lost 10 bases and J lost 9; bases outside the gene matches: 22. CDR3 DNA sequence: TGTGCCACCCAAGAGGGACTAGCTCAACTGACCCCCAGTGAGCAGTTCTTC. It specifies CATQEGLAQLTPSEQFF.

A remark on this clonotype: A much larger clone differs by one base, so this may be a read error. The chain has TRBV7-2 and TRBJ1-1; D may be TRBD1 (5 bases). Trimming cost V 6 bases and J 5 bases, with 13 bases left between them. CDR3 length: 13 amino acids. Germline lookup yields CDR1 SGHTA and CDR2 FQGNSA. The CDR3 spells CASRVGVATEAFF. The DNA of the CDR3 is TGTGCCAGCAGAGTGGGGGTTGCGACTGAAGCTTTCTTT.

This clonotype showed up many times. CDR3 region: CASSPGQAGAFF. CDR3 nucleotides: TGTGCCAGCTCACCAGGGCAGGCTGGGGCTTTCTTT. The chain uses TRBV18 and TRBJ1-1; D is unclear. This CDR3 is 12 amino acids long. Per germline, CDR1 KGHSH and CDR2 LQKENI. Trimming took 2 bases from V and 11 from J, leaving 12 bases between them.

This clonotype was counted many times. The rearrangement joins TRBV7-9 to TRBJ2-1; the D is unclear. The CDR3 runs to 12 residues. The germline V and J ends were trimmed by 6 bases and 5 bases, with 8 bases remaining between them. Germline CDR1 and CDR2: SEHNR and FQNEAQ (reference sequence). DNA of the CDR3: TGTGCCAGCAGTCAAAAGAACAATGAGCAGTTCTTC. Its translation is CASSQKNNEQFF.

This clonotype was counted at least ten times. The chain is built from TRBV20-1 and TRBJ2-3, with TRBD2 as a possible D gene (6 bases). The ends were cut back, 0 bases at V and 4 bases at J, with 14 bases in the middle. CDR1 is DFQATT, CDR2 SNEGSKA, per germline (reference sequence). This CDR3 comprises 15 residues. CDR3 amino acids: CSARESETSADTQYF. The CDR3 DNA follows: TGCAGTGCTAGAGAGTCCGAGACTAGTGCAGATACGCAGTATTTT.

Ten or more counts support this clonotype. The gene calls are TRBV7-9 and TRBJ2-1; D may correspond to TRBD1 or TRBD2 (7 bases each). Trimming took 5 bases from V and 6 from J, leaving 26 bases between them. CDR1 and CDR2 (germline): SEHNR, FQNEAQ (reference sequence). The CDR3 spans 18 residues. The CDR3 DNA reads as TGTGCCAGCAGCATTGCCTTCCAGGGGGAGGGGGGGGGCAATGAGCAGTTCTTC. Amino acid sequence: CASSIAFQGEGGGNEQFF.

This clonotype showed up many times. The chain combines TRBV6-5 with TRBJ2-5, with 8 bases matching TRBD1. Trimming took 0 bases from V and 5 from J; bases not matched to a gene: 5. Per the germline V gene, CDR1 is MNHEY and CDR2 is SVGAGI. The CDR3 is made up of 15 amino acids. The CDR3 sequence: CASSYSQGAGETQYF. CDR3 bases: TGTGCCAGCAGTTACTCCCAGGGGGCCGGTGAGACCCAGTACTTC.

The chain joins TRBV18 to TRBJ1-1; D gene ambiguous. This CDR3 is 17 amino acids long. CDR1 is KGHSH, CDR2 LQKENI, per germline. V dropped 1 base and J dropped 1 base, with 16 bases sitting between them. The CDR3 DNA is TGTGCCAGCTCACCACTCCAAATTTCGGGCACGAACACTGAAGCTTTCTTT. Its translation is CASSPLQISGTNTEAFF. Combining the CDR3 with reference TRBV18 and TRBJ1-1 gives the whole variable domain NAGVMQNPRHLVRRRGQEARLRCSPMKGHSHVYWYRQLPEEGLKFMVYLQKENIIDESGMPKERFSAEFPKEGPSILRIQQVVRGDSAAYFCASSPLQISGTNTEAFFGQGTRLTVV.